A single sample gave rise to the 14 T cell receptor beta chains below, sequenced in a study of low-dose radiotherapy and immunotherapy resistance in tumors. The sample's time point: before trial treatment. Alpha and beta chains were covered, as first-strand cDNA relied on TRAV- and TRBV-specific primers. PCR amplification of the TCRs was performed with Phusion for approximately 20 PCR cycles, and it relied on a constant-region primer together with a V-primer adapter. TCRdb reanalysed the reads using MiXCR and keeps one entry per CDR3 protein. The sample includes more than 85,000 distinct CDR3 sequences, 9.4% seen only once; the top ten take 0.95% to 1.3%. The input for sequencing was PBMCs, taken before treatment. The receptors originated from a male donor with prostate cancer.

There are many counts of this clonotype. The chain is built from TRBV29-1 and TRBJ2-3; D not resolved. This CDR3 is built from 12 residues. Germline V gene data show CDR1 as SQVTM and CDR2 as ANQGSEA. Trimming stripped 0 bases from V and 9 bases from J, with 10 bases between. Here the CDR3 DNA reads TGCAGCGTTGAAGAAGACCTAACGACGCAGTATTTT. It codes for CSVEEDLTTQYF.

The rearrangement joins TRBV27 to TRBJ2-7; 9 bases line up with TRBD2. Germline V gene data show CDR1 as MNHEY and CDR2 as SMNVEV (reference sequence). This CDR3 comprises 13 residues. J gave up 3 bases and V 7 bases, and 4 bases lay outside the gene matches. DNA of the CDR3: TGTGCCAGCATGGTGACTAGCGGCTACGAGCAGTACTTC. Translated, it gives CASMVTSGYEQYF.

This clonotype occurred many times. The chain uses TRBV20-1 and TRBJ2-3, with 10 positions matching TRBD2. The CDR3 runs to 17 residues. Germline V gives CDR1 DFQATT, CDR2 SNEGSKA (reference sequence). The V gene end was trimmed by 1 base and the J gene end by 3 bases; junction bases not matched to a gene: 10. DNA for the CDR3: TGCAGTGCTAGAGCCCCTAGCGGGAGTATCTTTACAGATACGCAGTATTTT. Its translation: CSARAPSGSIFTDTQYF.

This clonotype was counted ten times or more. This sequence joins TRBV6-5 and TRBJ1-5; no clear D. The CDR3 extends over 15 amino acids. The V end lost 4 bases, the J end lost 0 bases, and 10 bases lay between the germline ends. Germline V gene data show CDR1 as MNHEY and CDR2 as SVGAGI. CDR3 coding DNA: TGTGCCAGCAGTTCATCGAGTGTTAGCAATCAGCCCCAGCATTTT. This codes for CASSSSSVSNQPQHF.

This clonotype appeared many times. The V and J genes are TRBV21-1 and TRBJ2-7. TRBV21-1 is classified as a pseudogene. This CDR3 is 14 amino acids long. Written as DNA, the CDR3 is TGTGCCAGCAGCAGCCCACCTAGCTCCTACGAGCAGTACTTC. Its translation: CASSSPPSSYEQYF.

This clonotype was found many times. This chain uses TRBV4-3 with TRBJ2-5; 7 bases fit TRBD1. With V trimmed by 1 base and J by 5 bases, 7 bases remained unmatched. This CDR3 has 15 residues. The germline V gene has CDR1 LGHNA and CDR2 YSLEER. CDR3 sequence (DNA): TGCGCCAGCAGCCAAGGGACAGGTCCGACGGAGACCCAGTACTTC. It is translated as CASSQGTGPTETQYF.

In its sample, this clonotype was seen many times. The chain links TRBV20-1 to TRBJ2-3, with TRBD2 matching over 7 bases. The ends lost 0 bases at V and 3 bases at J; junction bases unmatched: 6. Germline CDR1 DFQATT, CDR2 SNEGSKA (reference sequence). The CDR3 contains 15 residues. As DNA, the CDR3 is TGCAGTGCTAGAGATTTGCGGGAGCCAACAGATACGCAGTATTTT. As protein: CSARDLREPTDTQYF.

A word on this clonotype: A far larger clone differs by one base, so this is likely a read error. This chain links TRBV28 with TRBJ2-3; D ambiguous. The J call could be wrong; TRBJ2-1 is a better fit for the DNA end. In germline, CDR1 is MDHEN, CDR2 SYDVKM. The CDR3 spans 13 residues. The DNA of the CDR3 is TGTGCCAGCAGGCTTGGGGTTCGGAATAAGCAGTTCTTC. Translation: CASRLGVRNKQFF.

V usage is TRBV6-6 and J usage is TRBJ1-6; 7 positions agree with TRBD1. CDR1 MNHNY and CDR2 SVGAGI come from the germline V gene (reference sequence). The V segment lost 6 bases and the J segment 10 bases; nucleotides outside the gene matches: 9. This CDR3 region has 14 residues. As DNA, the CDR3 is TGTGCCAGCAGAATCCCGACAGGGCAATCACCCCTCCACTTT. It specifies CASRIPTGQSPLHF.

This clonotype was counted many times. The genes are TRBV7-3 and TRBJ1-1, with D unclear. CDR1 and CDR2 from the germline V gene are SGHTA and FQGTGA. V was trimmed by 0 bases and J by 3 bases, leaving 14 bases between them. The CDR3 is 16 residues long. CDR3 amino acids: CASSLTGQLPYTEAFF. The CDR3 DNA reads as TGTGCCAGCAGCTTAACAGGGCAGTTACCCTACACTGAAGCTTTCTTT.

Ten or more counts support this clonotype. The DNA is omitted, as the CDR3 cannot be located on it reliably, and the CDR3 follows TCRdb's listing. The chain carries TRBV28 and TRBJ2-1; the DNA was not compared with TRBD2, the D call given in the table. CDR1 MDHEN and CDR2 SYDVKM come from the germline V gene. Termini included, the CDR3 measures 15 amino acids. CDR3: CASSSSVLAHNEQFF.

This clonotype was seen many times. The chain carries TRBV11-1 and TRBJ2-3; 7 positions match TRBD1. Germline V lookup: CDR1 SGHAT, CDR2 FQDESV (reference sequence). V was pared by 5 bases and J by 2 bases, with 7 bases of the junction left unmatched. This CDR3 is built from 15 residues. The CDR3 DNA reads as TGTGCCAGCAGCCACCGGGACAGATCCACAGATACGCAGTATTTT. Translation: CASSHRDRSTDTQYF.

This clonotype occurred many times. The chain links TRBV20-1 to TRBJ2-2; D might be TRBD1 or TRBD2, each matching 6 bases. V dropped 0 bases and J dropped 6 bases, with 11 bases sitting between them. The CDR3 extends over 14 amino acids. Germline V gene sequence: CDR1 DFQATT, CDR2 SNEGSKA (reference sequence). CDR3 DNA sequence: TGCAGTGCTAGAGATGGGGGGCGGGCCGGGGAGCTGTTTTTT. The encoded protein is CSARDGGRAGELFF.

This clonotype has at least ten counts. This chain's CDR3 is CASSTPSGAGGYQPQHF. The CDR3 DNA follows: TGTGCCAGCAGTACCCCCAGCGGGGCAGGGGGCTATCAGCCCCAGCATTTT. The chain recombines TRBV6-6 with TRBJ1-5; TRBD1 agrees at 8 bases. The CDR3 sequence is 17 residues long. Germline CDR1 and CDR2: MNHNY and SVGAGI (reference sequence). The trim removed 5 bases at V and 5 bases at J, leaving 14 bases unmatched.